The 6 T cell receptor beta chains reported below all come from one sample, sequenced in a study of OX40 agonist ivuxolimab in advanced cancers. Sequencing used immunoSEQ multiplex PCR; TCRdb keeps in-frame clones, though not all of them. Counted here are 65,000 or so clones, 92% occurring once; the ten biggest clones make up around 15%. Sequencing used CD4+ or CD8+ T cells sorted from blood, obtained in a trial of the OX40 agonist ivuxolimab. The receptors derive from an adult with an advanced solid tumor such as melanoma, head and neck, liver or kidney cancer.

The CDR3 DNA reads TGTGCCAGCAGTATGACAGGGGGCTGGGGAGATACGCAGTATTTT. Encoded protein: CASSMTGGWGDTQYF. The chain links TRBV6-1 to TRBJ2-3; 10 bases agree with TRBD1. This CDR3 region has 15 residues. Trimming at V came to 5 bases and at J to 5 bases, leaving 7 bases not matched to a gene. The germline V gene encodes CDR1 MNHNS and CDR2 SASEGT.

This clone was observed a single time. CDR3 DNA: TGTGCCAGTAGTATAGGGCGGAACTACGAGCAGTACTTC. Amino acid sequence: CASSIGRNYEQYF. The genes are TRBV19 and TRBJ2-5; unclear D gene. The J call may be in error: the DNA end matches TRBJ2-7 better. Germline lookup yields CDR1 LNHDA and CDR2 SQIVND (reference sequence). The CDR3 is made up of 13 amino acids.

The count of this clone is one. V gene TRBV5-1 combines with J gene TRBJ1-1; TRBD1 aligns across 10 bases. Germline lookup yields CDR1 SGHRS and CDR2 YFSETQ. This CDR3 region has 14 residues. The J segment lost 4 bases and the V segment lost 3 bases, leaving 3 bases of the junction unmatched. CDR3 residues: CASSSGDRGTEAFF. DNA of the CDR3: TGCGCCAGCAGCTCGGGGGACAGGGGCACTGAAGCTTTCTTT.

This chain uses TRBV6-5 with TRBJ2-3; D might be TRBD2 (6 bases). V shed 0 bases and J shed 4 bases, with 8 bases lying between them. The CDR3 consists of 14 residues. Germline V gene lookup returns CDR1 MNHEY and CDR2 SVGAGI. The CDR3 DNA reads TGTGCCAGCAGTTACTCGGGGGGAGCAGATACGCAGTATTTT. Translated, it gives CASSYSGGADTQYF.

The V call is TRBV15, the J call TRBJ1-1, with TRBD1 matching 7 bases. Looked up from germline, CDR1 is LNHNV and CDR2 is YYDKDF (reference sequence). This CDR3 contains 15 residues. V shed 2 bases, J shed 1 base, and the junction held 4 bases outside the gene matches. CDR3 sequence (DNA): TGTGCCACCAGCAGAAGACGACAGGGGAACACTGAAGCTTTCTTT. The encoded protein is CATSRRRQGNTEAFF.

The chain couples TRBV6-5 to TRBJ1-4; D is unclear. The CDR3 is 15 amino acids. Germline values: CDR1 MNHEY, CDR2 SVGAGI. V lost 8 bases and J lost 4, with 17 bases in between. CDR3 amino acids: CASGLLGNLNEKLFF. The CDR3 nucleotides read TGTGCCAGCGGACTTTTAGGGAACCTTAATGAAAAACTGTTTTTT.